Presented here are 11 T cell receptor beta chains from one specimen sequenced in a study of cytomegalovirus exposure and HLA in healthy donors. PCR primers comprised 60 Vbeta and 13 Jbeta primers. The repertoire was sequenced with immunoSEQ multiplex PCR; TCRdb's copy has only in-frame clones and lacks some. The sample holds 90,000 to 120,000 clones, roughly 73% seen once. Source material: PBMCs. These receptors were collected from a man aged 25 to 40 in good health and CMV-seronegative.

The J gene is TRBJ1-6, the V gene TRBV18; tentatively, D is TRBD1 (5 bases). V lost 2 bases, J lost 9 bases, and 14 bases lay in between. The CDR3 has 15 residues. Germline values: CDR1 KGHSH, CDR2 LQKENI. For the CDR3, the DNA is TGTGCCAGCTCACCAGGCAGTAGGGGAAGTTCACCCCTCCACTTT. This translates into CASSPGSRGSSPLHF.

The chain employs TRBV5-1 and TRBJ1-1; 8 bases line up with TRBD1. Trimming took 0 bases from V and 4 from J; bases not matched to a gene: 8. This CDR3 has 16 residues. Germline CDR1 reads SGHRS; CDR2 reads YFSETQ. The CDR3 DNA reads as TGCGCCAGCAGCTTGGACAGGGGGGGCGGAGGCACTGAAGCTTTCTTT. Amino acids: CASSLDRGGGGTEAFF.

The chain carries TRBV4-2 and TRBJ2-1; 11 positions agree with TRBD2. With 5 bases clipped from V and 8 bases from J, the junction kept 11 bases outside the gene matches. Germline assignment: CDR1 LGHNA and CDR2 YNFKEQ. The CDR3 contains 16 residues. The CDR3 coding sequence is TGTGCCAGCAGCACCAGACTAGCGGGGAGAGGGGATGAGCAGTTCTTC. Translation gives CASSTRLAGRGDEQFF.

The chain's CDR3 is CASSLVGALFNTDTQYF. The CDR3 DNA reads TGTGCCAGCAGCTTAGTTGGTGCACTCTTTAACACAGATACGCAGTATTTT. V usage is TRBV11-2 and J usage is TRBJ2-3, with unresolved D. Trimming took 1 base from V and 2 from J, leaving 16 bases between them. The CDR3 loop spans 17 amino acids. Germline V gene lookup returns CDR1 SGHAT and CDR2 FQNNGV.

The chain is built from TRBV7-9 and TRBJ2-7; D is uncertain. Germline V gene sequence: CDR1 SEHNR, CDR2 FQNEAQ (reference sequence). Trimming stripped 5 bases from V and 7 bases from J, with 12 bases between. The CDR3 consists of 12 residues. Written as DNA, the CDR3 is TGTGCCAGCAGCGTTGACTCGCATGAGCAGTACTTC. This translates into CASSVDSHEQYF.

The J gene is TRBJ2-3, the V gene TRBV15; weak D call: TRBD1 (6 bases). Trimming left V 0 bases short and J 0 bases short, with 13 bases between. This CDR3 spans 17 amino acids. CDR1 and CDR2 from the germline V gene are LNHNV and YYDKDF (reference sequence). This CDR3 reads CATSREKAGASTDTQYF. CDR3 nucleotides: TGTGCCACCAGCAGAGAAAAAGCAGGGGCAAGCACAGATACGCAGTATTTT.

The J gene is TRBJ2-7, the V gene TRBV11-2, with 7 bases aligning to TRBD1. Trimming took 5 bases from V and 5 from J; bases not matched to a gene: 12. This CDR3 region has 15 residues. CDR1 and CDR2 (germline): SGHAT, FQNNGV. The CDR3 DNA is TGTGCCAGCAGCGAACAGGGGTCCACGGTCAACGAGCAGTACTTC. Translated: CASSEQGSTVNEQYF.

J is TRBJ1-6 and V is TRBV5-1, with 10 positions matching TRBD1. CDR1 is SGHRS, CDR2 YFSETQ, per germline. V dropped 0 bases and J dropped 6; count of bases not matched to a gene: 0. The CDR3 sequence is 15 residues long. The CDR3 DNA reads TGCGCCAGCAGCTTGGGGGACAGGGGTAATTCACCCCTCCACTTT. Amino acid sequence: CASSLGDRGNSPLHF.

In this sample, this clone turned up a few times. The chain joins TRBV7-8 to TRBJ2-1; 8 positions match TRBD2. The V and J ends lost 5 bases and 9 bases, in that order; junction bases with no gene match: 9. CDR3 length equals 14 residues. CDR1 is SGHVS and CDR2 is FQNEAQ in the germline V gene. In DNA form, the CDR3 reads TGTGCCAGCAGCGTTGGGGGACTAGAGGTTGAGCAGTTCTTC. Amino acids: CASSVGGLEVEQFF. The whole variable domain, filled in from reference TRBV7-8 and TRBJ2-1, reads GAGVSQSPRYKVAKRGQDVALRCDPISGHVSLFWYQQALGQGPEFLTYFQNEAQLDKSGLPSDRFFAERPEGSVSTLKIQRTQQEDSAVYLCASSVGGLEVEQFFGPGTRLTVL.

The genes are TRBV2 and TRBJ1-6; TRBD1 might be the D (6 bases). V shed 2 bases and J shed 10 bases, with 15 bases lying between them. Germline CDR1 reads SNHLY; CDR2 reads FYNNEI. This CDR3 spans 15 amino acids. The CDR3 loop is CASSETGTKDSPLHF. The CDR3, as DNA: TGTGCCAGCAGTGAAACAGGGACCAAAGACTCACCCCTCCACTTT.

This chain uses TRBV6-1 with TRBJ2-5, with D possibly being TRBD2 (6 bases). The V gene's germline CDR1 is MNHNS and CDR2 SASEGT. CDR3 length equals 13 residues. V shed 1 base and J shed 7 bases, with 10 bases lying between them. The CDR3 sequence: CASSEGLEGTQYF. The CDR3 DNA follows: TGTGCCAGCAGTGAAGGACTAGAGGGGACCCAGTACTTC.